The clone carrying this T cell receptor (beta chain) was picked up one time. CDR1 MGHRA and CDR2 YSYEKL come from the germline V gene. The length of the CDR3 is 14 residues. The germline V and J ends were trimmed by 0 bases and 3 bases, with 6 bases remaining between them. Per the original data handling: Amplification with reference gene primers provided the estimates of nucleated cell counts. Produced via immunoSEQ multiplex PCR; TCRdb's table is partial and in-frame only. V, J and clone size are those of that table, while D and trimming were read from the DNA. The table lists over 150,000 clones, around 85% of them singletons, with more than 5% in the top ten. This specimen belongs to a study of blood T cell repertoires in COVID-19.

The chain couples TRBV4-1 to TRBJ1-5; D is ambiguous. The TCR originated in a man in his forties who had recovered from COVID-19. Sequencing was carried out using PBMCs or T cells enriched from blood (not recorded which). This CDR3 is CASSQDRNNQPQHF. The CDR3 coding sequence is TGCGCCAGCAGCCAAGACAGAAACAATCAGCCCCAGCATTTT.